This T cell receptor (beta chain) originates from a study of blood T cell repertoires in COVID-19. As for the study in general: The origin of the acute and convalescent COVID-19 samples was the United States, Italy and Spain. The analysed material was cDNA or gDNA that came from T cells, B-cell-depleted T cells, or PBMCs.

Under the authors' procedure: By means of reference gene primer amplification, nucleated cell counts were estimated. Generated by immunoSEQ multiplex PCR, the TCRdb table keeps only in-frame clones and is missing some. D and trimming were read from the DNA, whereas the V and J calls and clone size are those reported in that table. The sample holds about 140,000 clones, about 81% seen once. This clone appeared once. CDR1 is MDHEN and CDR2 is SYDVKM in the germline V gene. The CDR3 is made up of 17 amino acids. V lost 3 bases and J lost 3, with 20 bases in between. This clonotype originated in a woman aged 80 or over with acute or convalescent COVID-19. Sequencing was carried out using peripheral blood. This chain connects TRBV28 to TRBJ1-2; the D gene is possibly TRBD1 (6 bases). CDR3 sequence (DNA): TGTGCCAGCAGTTTTGGGGAATGGGGGCTGCTACACTATGGCTACACCTTC. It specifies CASSFGEWGLLHYGYTF.